The 3 T cell receptor beta chains below all came from one sample that was sequenced in a study of immune characterization of retroperitoneal liposarcoma. TCRdb re-called the PCR reads with MiXCR, one entry per CDR3 protein. The table lists more than 1,500 distinct CDR3 sequences, approximately 40% of them singletons. Source material: tumor tissue. The origin of the receptors is a female donor with retroperitoneal liposarcoma.

This clonotype was counted a single time. Just one base apart from a much larger clone, this may be a read error. The rearrangement links TRBV6-5 to TRBJ2-1; TRBD2 aligns across 13 bases. The end of the DNA fits TRBJ2-7 better, so the J call may be wrong. The CDR3 contains 15 residues. Germline V lookup: CDR1 MNHEY, CDR2 SVGAGI. The CDR3 nucleotides read TGTGCCAGCAGTGGACTAGCGGGAGCCTACAATGAGCAGTACTTC. Residues: CASSGLAGAYNEQYF.

This clonotype has just one count. V usage is TRBV7-8 and J usage is TRBJ2-5; TRBD2 agrees at 9 bases. The end of the DNA fits TRBJ2-1 better, so the J call may be wrong. Germline V gene data show CDR1 as SGHVS and CDR2 as FQNEAQ. The CDR3 has 14 amino acids. DNA for the CDR3: TGTGCCAGCAGCTTAGTTCAGCGGGAGGTTGAGCAGTTCTTC. It yields the protein CASSLVQREVEQFF.

This clonotype is hyperexpanded. The chain recombines TRBV6-1 with TRBJ2-1; 10 positions match TRBD2. This CDR3 has 15 amino acids. Germline CDR1 is MNHNS and CDR2 is SASEGT. J was trimmed by 10 bases and V by 3 bases; bases with no gene match: 9. CDR3 coding DNA: TGTGCCAGCAGTGAGGGACTAGCGATTCTTCCGGAGCAGTTCTTC. Translation gives CASSEGLAILPEQFF.